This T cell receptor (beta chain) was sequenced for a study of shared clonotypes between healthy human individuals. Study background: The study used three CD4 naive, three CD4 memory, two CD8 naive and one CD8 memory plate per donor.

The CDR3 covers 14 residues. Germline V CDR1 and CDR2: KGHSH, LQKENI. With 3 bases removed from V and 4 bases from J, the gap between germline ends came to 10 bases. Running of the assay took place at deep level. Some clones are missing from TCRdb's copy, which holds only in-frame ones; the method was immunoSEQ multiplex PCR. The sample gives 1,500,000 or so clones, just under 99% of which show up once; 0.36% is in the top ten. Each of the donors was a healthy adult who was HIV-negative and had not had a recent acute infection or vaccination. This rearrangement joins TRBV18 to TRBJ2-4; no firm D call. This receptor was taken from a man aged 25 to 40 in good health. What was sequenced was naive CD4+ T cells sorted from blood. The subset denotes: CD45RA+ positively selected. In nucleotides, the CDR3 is TGTGCCAGCTCACCCCCCAGTGCTAAAAACATTCAGTACTTC. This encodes CASSPPSAKNIQYF.